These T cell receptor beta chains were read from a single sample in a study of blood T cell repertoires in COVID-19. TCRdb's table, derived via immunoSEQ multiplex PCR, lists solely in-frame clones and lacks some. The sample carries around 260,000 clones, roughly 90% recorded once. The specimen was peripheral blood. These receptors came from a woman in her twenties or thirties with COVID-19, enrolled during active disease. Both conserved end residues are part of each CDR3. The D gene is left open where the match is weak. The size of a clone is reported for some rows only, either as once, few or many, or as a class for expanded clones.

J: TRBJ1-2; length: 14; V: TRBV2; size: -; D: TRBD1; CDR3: CASRRTGGNYGYTF; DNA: TGTGCCAGCAGGAGGACAGGGGGAAACTATGGCTACACCTTC
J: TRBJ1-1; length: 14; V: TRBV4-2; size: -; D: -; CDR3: CASSRGPEGDEAFF; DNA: TGTGCCAGCAGCCGAGGGCCCGAGGGGGATGAAGCTTTCTTT
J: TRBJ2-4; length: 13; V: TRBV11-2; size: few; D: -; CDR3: CASSLDREHIQYF; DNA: TGTGCCAGCAGCTTAGACAGGGAACACATTCAGTACTTC
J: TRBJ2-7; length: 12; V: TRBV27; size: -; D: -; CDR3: CASSPRSGPQYF; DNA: TGTGCCAGCAGTCCTAGGAGCGGGCCCCAGTACTTC
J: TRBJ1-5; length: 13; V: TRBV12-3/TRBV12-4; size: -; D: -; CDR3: CASTSDGNQPQHF; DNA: TGTGCCAGCACCTCCGACGGGAATCAGCCCCAGCATTTT
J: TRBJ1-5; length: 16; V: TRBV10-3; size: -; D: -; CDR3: CAISDSGRTVNEPQHF; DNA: TGTGCCATCAGCGATTCCGGTAGGACAGTCAACGAGCCCCAGCATTTT
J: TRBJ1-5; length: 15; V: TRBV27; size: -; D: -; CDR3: CASSLSEQGGQPQHF; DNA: TGTGCCAGCAGTTTATCAGAACAGGGCGGTCAGCCCCAGCATTTT
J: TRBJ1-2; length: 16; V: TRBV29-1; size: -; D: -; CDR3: CSVEYDARGIDYGYTF; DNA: TGCAGCGTTGAATACGACGCCCGGGGGATCGACTATGGCTACACCTTC
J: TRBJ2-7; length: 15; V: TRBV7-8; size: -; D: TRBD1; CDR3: CASTPGTGRLREQYF; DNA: TGTGCCAGCACCCCAGGGACAGGGAGGCTCCGCGAGCAGTACTTC
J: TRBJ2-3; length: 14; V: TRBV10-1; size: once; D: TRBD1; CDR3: CASSAGTVTDTQYF; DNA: TGCGCCAGCAGTGCTGGGACAGTCACAGATACGCAGTATTTT
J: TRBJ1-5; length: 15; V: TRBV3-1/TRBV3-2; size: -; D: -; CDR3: CASSQAPDSWQPQHF; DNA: TGTGCCAGCAGCCAAGCACCGGACAGCTGGCAGCCCCAGCATTTT
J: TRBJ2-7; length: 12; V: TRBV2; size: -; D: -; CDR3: CASRQTSYEQYF; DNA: TGTGCCAGCAGACAGACGTCCTACGAGCAGTACTTC
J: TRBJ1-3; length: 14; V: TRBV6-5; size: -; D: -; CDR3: CASTFRGPGNTIYF; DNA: TGTGCCAGCACTTTCAGGGGCCCAGGAAACACCATATATTTT
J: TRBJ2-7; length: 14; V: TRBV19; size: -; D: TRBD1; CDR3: CASSPDRGPYEQYF; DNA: TGTGCCAGTAGCCCGGACAGGGGTCCTTACGAGCAGTACTTC
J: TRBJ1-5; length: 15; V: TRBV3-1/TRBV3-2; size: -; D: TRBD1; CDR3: CASSRTTGYNQPQHF; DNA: TGTGCCAGCAGCCGAACGACAGGGTACAATCAGCCCCAGCATTTT
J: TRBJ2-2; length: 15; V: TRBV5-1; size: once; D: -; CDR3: CASSRVSVNTGELFF; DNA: TGCGCCAGCAGCCGTGTCTCAGTAAACACCGGGGAGCTGTTTTTT
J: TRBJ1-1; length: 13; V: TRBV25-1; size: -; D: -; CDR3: CASTTDWGGEAFF; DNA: TGTGCCAGCACCACAGATTGGGGGGGTGAAGCTTTCTTT
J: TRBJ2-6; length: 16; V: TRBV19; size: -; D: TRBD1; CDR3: CASSRTGGAGANVLTF; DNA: TGTGCCAGTAGTAGAACAGGGGGCGCTGGGGCCAACGTCCTGACTTTC
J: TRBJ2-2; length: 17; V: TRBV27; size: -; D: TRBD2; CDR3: CASSSRTSGLNTGELFF; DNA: TGTGCCAGCAGTTCACGGACTAGCGGACTGAACACCGGGGAGCTGTTTTTT
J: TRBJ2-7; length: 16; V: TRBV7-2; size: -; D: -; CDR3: CASSLARGRTNYEQYF; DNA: TGTGCCAGCAGCTTAGCGAGGGGACGGACTAACTACGAGCAGTACTTC
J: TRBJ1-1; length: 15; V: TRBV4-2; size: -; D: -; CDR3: CASSPNHDMNTEAFF; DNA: TGTGCCAGCAGCCCAAACCACGACATGAACACTGAAGCTTTCTTT
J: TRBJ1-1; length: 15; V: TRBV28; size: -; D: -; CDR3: CASRLRGFGNTEAFF; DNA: TGTGCCAGCAGACTTAGGGGTTTCGGGAACACTGAAGCTTTCTTT
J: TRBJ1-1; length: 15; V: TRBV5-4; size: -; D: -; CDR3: CASSGPRQGTTEAFF; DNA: TGTGCCAGCAGCGGGCCCCGACAAGGGACAACTGAAGCTTTCTTT
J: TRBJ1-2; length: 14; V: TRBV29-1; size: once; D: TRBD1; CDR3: CSVVGRPQGGGYTF; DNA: TGCAGCGTGGTTGGCCGGCCGCAGGGGGGTGGCTACACCTTC
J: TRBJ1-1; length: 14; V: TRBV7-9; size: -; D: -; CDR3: CASSVGLANTEAFF; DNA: TGTGCCAGCAGCGTCGGGTTGGCGAACACTGAAGCTTTCTTT
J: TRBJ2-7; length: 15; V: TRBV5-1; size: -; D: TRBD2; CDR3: CASSVAGTSGYEQYF; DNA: TGCGCCAGCAGCGTTGCCGGGACTAGCGGCTACGAGCAGTACTTC
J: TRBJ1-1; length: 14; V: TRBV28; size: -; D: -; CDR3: CASSLGGGRIQAFF; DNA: TGTGCCAGCAGTTTAGGGGGGGGGCGCATTCAAGCTTTCTTT
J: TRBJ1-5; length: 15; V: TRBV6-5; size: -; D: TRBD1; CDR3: CASSTRQGPNQPQHF; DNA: TGTGCCAGCAGTACCCGACAGGGGCCCAATCAGCCCCAGCATTTT
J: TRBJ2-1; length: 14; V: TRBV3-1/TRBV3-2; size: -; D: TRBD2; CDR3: CASSWAGGPYEQFF; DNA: TGTGCCAGCAGTTGGGCGGGAGGGCCGTATGAGCAGTTCTTC
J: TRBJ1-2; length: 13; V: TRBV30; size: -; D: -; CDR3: CAWSVGSSNGYTF; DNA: TGTGCCTGGAGTGTAGGGAGCTCTAATGGCTACACCTTC
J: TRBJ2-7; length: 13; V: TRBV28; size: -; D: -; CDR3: CASRTGTTYEQYF; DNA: TGTGCCAGCAGGACCGGGACAACCTACGAGCAGTACTTC
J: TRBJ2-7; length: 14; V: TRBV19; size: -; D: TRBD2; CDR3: CASSASGTSYEQYF; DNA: TGTGCCAGTAGCGCCAGCGGGACCTCCTACGAGCAGTACTTC
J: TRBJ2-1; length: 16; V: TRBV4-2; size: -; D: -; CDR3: CASSQTGTRTYNEQFF; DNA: TGTGCCAGCAGCCAAACCGGGACAAGGACCTACAATGAGCAGTTCTTC
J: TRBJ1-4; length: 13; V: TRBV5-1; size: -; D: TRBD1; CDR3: CASSGGDREKLFF; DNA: TGCGCCAGCAGCGGAGGGGACAGGGAAAAACTGTTTTTT
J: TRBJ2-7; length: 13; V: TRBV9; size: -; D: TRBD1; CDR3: CASSVADRGEQYF; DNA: TGTGCCAGCAGCGTAGCCGACAGGGGCGAGCAGTACTTC
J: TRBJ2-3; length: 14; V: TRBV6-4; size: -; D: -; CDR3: CASSVQGDSDTQYF; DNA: TGTGCCAGCAGTGTACAGGGAGATTCCGATACGCAGTATTTT
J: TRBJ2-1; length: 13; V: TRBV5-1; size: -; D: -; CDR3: CASSLDGWREQFF; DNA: TGCGCCAGCAGCTTGGACGGATGGAGGGAGCAGTTCTTC
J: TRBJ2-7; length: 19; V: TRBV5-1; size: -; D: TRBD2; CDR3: CASSPALAGGPLSSYEQYF; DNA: TGCGCCAGCAGCCCGGCGCTAGCGGGAGGCCCCTTAAGCTCCTACGAGCAGTACTTC
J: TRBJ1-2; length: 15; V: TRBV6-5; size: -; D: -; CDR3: CASSYHEQANYGYTF; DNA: TGTGCCAGCAGTTACCACGAACAAGCTAACTATGGCTACACCTTC
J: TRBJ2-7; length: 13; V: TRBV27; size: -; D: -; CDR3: CASKADFGYEQYF; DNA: TGTGCCAGCAAGGCGGACTTTGGCTACGAGCAGTACTTC
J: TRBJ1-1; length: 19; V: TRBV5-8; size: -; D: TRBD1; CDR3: CASSLERADRGLMNTEAFF; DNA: TGTGCCAGCAGCTTGGAGAGAGCGGACAGGGGGCTGATGAACACTGAAGCTTTCTTT
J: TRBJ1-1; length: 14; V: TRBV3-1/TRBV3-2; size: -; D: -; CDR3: CASSQEGGITEAFF; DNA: TGTGCCAGCAGCCAAGAGGGGGGTATCACTGAAGCTTTCTTT
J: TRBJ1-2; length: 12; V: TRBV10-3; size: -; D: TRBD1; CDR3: CAISPGQGGSTF; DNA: TGTGCCATCAGTCCGGGACAGGGAGGGAGCACCTTC
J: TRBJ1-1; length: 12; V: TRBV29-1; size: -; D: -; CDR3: CSVARPNTEAFF; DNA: TGCAGCGTCGCCAGGCCGAACACTGAAGCTTTCTTT
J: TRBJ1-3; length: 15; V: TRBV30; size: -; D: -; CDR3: CAWSVSLSSGNTIYF; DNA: TGTGCCTGGAGTGTATCTCTCAGCTCTGGAAACACCATATATTTT
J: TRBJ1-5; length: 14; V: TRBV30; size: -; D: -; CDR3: CAWSVTGSNQPQHF; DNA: TGTGCCTGGAGCGTTACAGGTTCCAATCAGCCCCAGCATTTT
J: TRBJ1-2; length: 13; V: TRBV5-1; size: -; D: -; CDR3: CASTPGPGNGYTF; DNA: TGCGCCAGCACCCCCGGGCCAGGGAACGGCTACACCTTC
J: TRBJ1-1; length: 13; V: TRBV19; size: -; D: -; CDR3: CASSSKTGTEAFF; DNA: TGTGCCAGTAGTTCGAAGACGGGGACTGAAGCTTTCTTT
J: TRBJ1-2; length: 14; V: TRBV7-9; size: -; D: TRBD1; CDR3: CASSNGQGNYGYTF; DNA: TGTGCCAGCAGCAACGGACAGGGGAACTATGGCTACACCTTC
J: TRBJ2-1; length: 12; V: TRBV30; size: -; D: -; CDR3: CAWSVPNNEQFF; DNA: TGTGCCTGGAGTGTACCTAACAATGAGCAGTTCTTC
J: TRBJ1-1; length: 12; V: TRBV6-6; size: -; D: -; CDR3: CASSGGNTEAFF; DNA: TGTGCCAGCAGTGGAGGGAACACTGAAGCTTTCTTT
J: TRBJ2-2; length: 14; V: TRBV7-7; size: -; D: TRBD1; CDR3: CASSPMTGTGELFF; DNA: TGTGCCAGCAGCCCCATGACAGGGACCGGGGAGCTGTTTTTT
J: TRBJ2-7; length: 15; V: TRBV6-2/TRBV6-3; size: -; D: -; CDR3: CASSYSGATLYEQYF; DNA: TGTGCCAGCAGCTATAGCGGAGCCACCCTTTACGAGCAGTACTTC
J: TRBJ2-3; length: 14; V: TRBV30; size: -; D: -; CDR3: CAWAYGGSTDTQYF; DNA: TGTGCCTGGGCTTATGGGGGGTCAACAGATACGCAGTATTTT